One sample yielded the 6 T cell receptor beta chains listed below, sequenced in a study of blood T cell repertoires in COVID-19. Only in-frame clones appear in the TCRdb table, and some are missing; sequencing was by immunoSEQ multiplex PCR. Seen here are 380,000 or so clones, approximately 87% observed once, and the top ten hold approximately 1%. The material sequenced was PBMCs or T cells enriched from blood (not recorded which). These receptors were obtained from a woman aged 25 to 39 with acute COVID-19.

The rearrangement links TRBV4-1 to TRBJ1-1, with 10 bases that match TRBD1. Trimming cost V 3 bases and J 6 bases; bases outside gene matches: 7. CDR3 length: 15 amino acids. From germline, CDR1 is MGHRA and CDR2 YSYEKL. The CDR3: CASSQTGQGRAEAFF. The CDR3 nucleotides read TGCGCCAGCAGCCAGACGGGACAGGGGAGAGCTGAAGCTTTCTTT.

J is TRBJ2-1 and V is TRBV5-5, with unresolved D. Between the trimmed V and J ends, which lost 1 base and 0 bases, there was a span of 11 bases. The CDR3 consists of 16 residues. Germline CDR1 and CDR2: SGHKS and YYEKEE (reference sequence). The chain's CDR3 is CASSLSWPSSYNEQFF. CDR3 nucleotides: TGTGCCAGCAGCTTGTCATGGCCCAGCTCCTACAATGAGCAGTTCTTC.

V usage is TRBV6-1 and J usage is TRBJ1-2, with 9 bases lining up with TRBD1. Trimming removed 4 bases from V and 8 bases from J; junction bases left unmatched: 14. The germline V gene encodes CDR1 MNHNS and CDR2 SASEGT. The CDR3 is made up of 16 amino acids. Here the CDR3 DNA reads TGTGCCAGCAGTGGATCCCCTTGGACAGGGGCGGCGGGCTACACCTTC. Amino acids: CASSGSPWTGAAGYTF.

The genes are TRBV19 and TRBJ2-7; D might be TRBD1 (6 bases). V lost 3 bases to trimming and J lost 5 bases, with 11 bases between them. From germline, CDR1 is LNHDA and CDR2 SQIVND (reference sequence). CDR3 length: 13 amino acids. The CDR3 nucleotides read TGTGCCAGTAGTATTAAACAGGGTGACGAGCAGTACTTC. Its protein is CASSIKQGDEQYF.

In its sample, this clone was seen a few times. The chain recombines TRBV7-9 with TRBJ1-6, with 10 positions matching TRBD1. CDR1 SEHNR and CDR2 FQNEAQ come from the germline V gene (reference sequence). V was pared by 1 base and J by 9 bases, with 3 bases of the junction left unmatched. This CDR3 has 15 amino acids. This chain's CDR3 is CASSLETGGGSPLHF. The DNA of the CDR3 is TGTGCCAGCAGCTTAGAGACAGGGGGCGGTTCACCCCTCCACTTT.

This clone was detected only once. This sequence joins TRBV18 and TRBJ2-1; 7 positions match TRBD1. V was pared by 6 bases and J by 8 bases, with 19 bases of the junction left unmatched. Germline-derived CDR1 and CDR2 are KGHSH and LQKENI. The CDR3 is 17 residues long. CDR3 DNA: TGTGCCAGCTCCAGAGACTTGGCAAAAAGACAGGGCGATGAGCAGTTCTTC. Amino acid sequence: CASSRDLAKRQGDEQFF.